The rows below give T cell receptor beta chains drawn from one sample of a study of blood T cell repertoires in COVID-19. Some clones are missing from TCRdb's copy, which holds only in-frame ones; the method was immunoSEQ multiplex PCR. The table includes 85,000 to 120,000 clones, roughly 82% detected once. The specimen was peripheral blood. The source is a human donor in a cohort sampled during active COVID-19. CDR3s include the opening cysteine and the closing phenylalanine or tryptophan. The order of the fields is V gene, clone size, J gene, CDR3 protein. Part of the rows lack a size; the others show once, few, many or a class for expanded clones.

V gene: TRBV5-4
clone size: NA
J gene: TRBJ1-5
CDR3 protein: CASSLGGGVQPQHF

V gene: TRBV4-2
clone size: NA
J gene: TRBJ2-3
CDR3 protein: CASSQVSTASTDTQYF

V gene: TRBV6-5
clone size: NA
J gene: TRBJ1-3
CDR3 protein: CASSLAWSSGNTIYF

V gene: TRBV27
clone size: NA
J gene: TRBJ2-7
CDR3 protein: CASSYRGTSGGFFYEQYF

V gene: TRBV5-1
clone size: NA
J gene: TRBJ2-3
CDR3 protein: CASSLDPGSTDTQYF

V gene: TRBV21-1
clone size: NA
J gene: TRBJ2-7
CDR3 protein: CASPIPNDENNQGVEQYF

V gene: TRBV19
clone size: NA
J gene: TRBJ1-1
CDR3 protein: CASSMSEAPLGTEAFF

V gene: TRBV7-2
clone size: NA
J gene: TRBJ1-4
CDR3 protein: CASSLSVNVNEKLFF

V gene: TRBV2
clone size: NA
J gene: TRBJ1-5
CDR3 protein: CASSSQGASQPQHF

V gene: TRBV6-5
clone size: NA
J gene: TRBJ1-2
CDR3 protein: CASSPTRNYGYTF

V gene: TRBV14
clone size: NA
J gene: TRBJ2-7
CDR3 protein: CASSHREITGTSGGFYEQYF

V gene: TRBV4-3
clone size: NA
J gene: TRBJ1-2
CDR3 protein: CASSQVDRSIDGYTF

V gene: TRBV2
clone size: NA
J gene: TRBJ1-5
CDR3 protein: CASGQYSNQPQHF

V gene: TRBV7-8
clone size: NA
J gene: TRBJ2-5
CDR3 protein: CASSVMRSSETQYF

V gene: TRBV4-3
clone size: NA
J gene: TRBJ2-7
CDR3 protein: CASSQATGGYEQYF

V gene: TRBV7-9
clone size: few
J gene: TRBJ1-2
CDR3 protein: CASSLGVPRGGYTF

V gene: TRBV7-2
clone size: NA
J gene: TRBJ2-5
CDR3 protein: CASSLARWVQETQYF

V gene: TRBV10-3
clone size: NA
J gene: TRBJ2-7
CDR3 protein: CAISDPLGGRGQGYEQYF

V gene: TRBV19
clone size: NA
J gene: TRBJ1-2
CDR3 protein: CASRSGDTGGADSGYTF

V gene: TRBV6-1
clone size: NA
J gene: TRBJ2-7
CDR3 protein: CASSEGVGGSYEQYF

V gene: TRBV2
clone size: once
J gene: TRBJ2-7
CDR3 protein: CASRNPSGEQYF

V gene: TRBV6-9
clone size: NA
J gene: TRBJ2-2
CDR3 protein: CASRIPKRGRNTGELFF

V gene: TRBV6-2/TRBV6-3
clone size: NA
J gene: TRBJ1-5
CDR3 protein: CASSYSGGDPSQHF

V gene: TRBV2
clone size: NA
J gene: TRBJ2-5
CDR3 protein: CASTGLAGGEGAQYF

V gene: TRBV11-3
clone size: NA
J gene: TRBJ2-5
CDR3 protein: CASSLTGGYFKTQYF

V gene: TRBV15
clone size: NA
J gene: TRBJ1-6
CDR3 protein: CATSSPRQGNSPLHF

V gene: TRBV7-2
clone size: NA
J gene: TRBJ2-3
CDR3 protein: CASRPGLAGGSDTQYF

V gene: TRBV3-1/TRBV3-2
clone size: NA
J gene: TRBJ2-7
CDR3 protein: CASARTGPYEQYF

V gene: TRBV6-5
clone size: NA
J gene: TRBJ1-1
CDR3 protein: CASSSPGGTEAFF

V gene: TRBV7-3
clone size: NA
J gene: TRBJ2-3
CDR3 protein: CASSPRGAGGFFRTDTQYF

V gene: TRBV27
clone size: NA
J gene: TRBJ2-5
CDR3 protein: CASSLLGRGAGVQETQYF

V gene: TRBV5-1
clone size: NA
J gene: TRBJ1-4
CDR3 protein: CASSFSGGDEKLFF

V gene: TRBV3-1/TRBV3-2
clone size: few
J gene: TRBJ1-2
CDR3 protein: CASSQGYRGVYGYTF

V gene: TRBV29-1
clone size: NA
J gene: TRBJ1-1
CDR3 protein: CSVESRQPFTEAFF

V gene: TRBV3-1/TRBV3-2
clone size: NA
J gene: TRBJ2-3
CDR3 protein: CASSPNGLAGLWGVCTDTQYF

V gene: TRBV18
clone size: NA
J gene: TRBJ2-3
CDR3 protein: CASSQTGASTDTQYF

V gene: TRBV7-6
clone size: NA
J gene: TRBJ2-5
CDR3 protein: CASSLPGLAGTSMRQETQYF

V gene: TRBV2
clone size: once
J gene: TRBJ2-1
CDR3 protein: CASSVDGGDNEQFF

V gene: TRBV7-6
clone size: NA
J gene: TRBJ1-1
CDR3 protein: CASSTRPTGFNTEAFF

V gene: TRBV7-3
clone size: NA
J gene: TRBJ2-3
CDR3 protein: CASSLGQAYTDTQYF

V gene: TRBV5-4
clone size: NA
J gene: TRBJ2-3
CDR3 protein: CASSLTSGGPTDTQYF

V gene: TRBV4-1
clone size: once
J gene: TRBJ1-1
CDR3 protein: CASSQEEQKAFF

V gene: TRBV6-5
clone size: NA
J gene: TRBJ1-1
CDR3 protein: CASSLRPPWRTEAFF

V gene: TRBV7-3
clone size: NA
J gene: TRBJ1-2
CDR3 protein: CASSSGTGEGYTF

V gene: TRBV19
clone size: NA
J gene: TRBJ2-3
CDR3 protein: CASSIAAGGLADTQYF

V gene: TRBV28
clone size: NA
J gene: TRBJ1-5
CDR3 protein: CASSLSGGNQPQHF

V gene: TRBV6-5
clone size: NA
J gene: TRBJ1-1
CDR3 protein: CASSYRARGTEAFF

V gene: TRBV27
clone size: NA
J gene: TRBJ2-6
CDR3 protein: CASSFAFGGGGSGANVLTF

V gene: TRBV9
clone size: NA
J gene: TRBJ1-2
CDR3 protein: CASSTPPGQGNYGYTF

V gene: TRBV14
clone size: NA
J gene: TRBJ2-4
CDR3 protein: CASSRTSGGGAKNIQYF

V gene: TRBV6-5
clone size: NA
J gene: TRBJ1-1
CDR3 protein: CASRHQGNTEAFF